These T cell receptor beta chains were read from a single sample in a study of control samples from healthy donors and cancer patients. Data came from immunoSEQ multiplex PCR; TCRdb stores just in-frame clones and leaves some out. The sample lists 130,000 to 150,000 clones; around 90% were seen once. Sequenced material: blood. These receptors were obtained from a man aged 30 to 39 in good health. The CDR3 runs from the conserved cysteine through the conserved F or W. The order of the fields is J gene, clone size, V gene, D gene, CDR3 protein, CDR3 DNA. D genes are given only for firm matches. Not all rows give a size; the values are once, few, many and, for expanded clones, a class.

TRBJ1-2	few	TRBV28	TRBD1	CASSSSIQGARGYTF	TGTGCCAGCAGTTCAAGCATACAGGGGGCGCGTGGCTACACCTTC
TRBJ1-6	once	TRBV18	NA	CASSPPKPPGTRDSPLHF	TGTGCCAGCTCACCACCGAAACCCCCCGGGACTAGAGATTCACCCCTCCACTTT
TRBJ1-2	NA	TRBV21-1	NA	CAISTGPPYGYTF	TGTGCCATTTCGACAGGGCCCCCTTATGGCTACACCTTC
TRBJ1-5	NA	TRBV10-2	NA	CASREDISNQPQHF	TGCGCCAGCAGAGAGGACATTAGCAATCAGCCCCAGCATTTT
TRBJ1-1	NA	TRBV7-8	NA	CASSPRQILEAFF	TGTGCCAGCAGCCCAAGACAGATACTTGAAGCTTTCTTT
TRBJ1-5	NA	TRBV6-6	NA	CASNGRPTYSNQPQHF	TGTGCCAGCAACGGGCGCCCTACTTATAGCAATCAGCCCCAGCATTTT
TRBJ1-2	NA	TRBV3-1/TRBV3-2	TRBD1	CASGQGAFGYTF	TGTGCCAGCGGACAGGGTGCCTTCGGCTACACCTTC
TRBJ2-3	NA	TRBV5-4	NA	CASSLRGNTDTQYF	TGTGCCAGCAGTCTTAGAGGAAACACAGATACGCAGTATTTT
TRBJ2-5	once	TRBV12-3/TRBV12-4	NA	CASSPDGETQYF	TGTGCCAGCAGCCCGGACGGGGAGACCCAGTACTTC
TRBJ2-7	NA	TRBV14	NA	CASSQEGAFVYEQYF	TGTGCCAGCAGCCAGGAGGGGGCGTTCGTCTACGAGCAGTACTTC
TRBJ1-3	NA	TRBV21-1	NA	CASSKLFLEQPNTIYF	TGTGCCAGCAGCAAATTGTTTTTGGAACAGCCAAACACCATATATTTT
TRBJ1-1	NA	TRBV12-5	NA	CASGSDLIPEAFF	TGTGCTAGTGGTTCCGACCTAATACCTGAAGCTTTCTTT
TRBJ1-6	NA	TRBV6-5	TRBD1	CASSSGQTGSPLHF	TGTGCCAGCAGCTCGGGACAGACGGGTTCACCCCTCCACTTT
TRBJ2-3	NA	TRBV11-1	TRBD2	CASSPLSGGTQRQYF	TGTGCCAGCAGCCCCCTGAGCGGGGGGACCCAGAGGCAGTATTTT
TRBJ1-2	NA	TRBV7-3	NA	CASSLEPNYGYTF	TGTGCCAGCAGCTTAGAACCGAACTATGGCTACACCTTC
TRBJ2-7	NA	TRBV27	NA	CASSLSNNYEQYF	TGTGCCAGCAGTTTATCGAACAACTACGAGCAGTACTTC
TRBJ1-1	NA	TRBV6-1	NA	CASSEQFAAFF	TGTGCCAGCAGTGAACAGTTCGCGGCTTTCTTT
TRBJ1-1	once	TRBV5-1	NA	CASSLLQGKGTEAFF	TGCGCCAGCAGCTTGCTTCAAGGGAAGGGCACTGAAGCTTTCTTT
TRBJ1-1	NA	TRBV2	NA	CASSEGGGRAEAFF	TGTGCCAGCAGTGAAGGGGGAGGTCGGGCTGAAGCTTTCTTT
TRBJ2-2	NA	TRBV11-2	NA	CASSLASGYTGELFF	TGTGCCAGCAGCTTAGCGTCAGGCTACACCGGGGAGCTGTTTTTT
TRBJ1-2	NA	TRBV5-1	NA	CASSLQQFPNYGYTF	TGCGCCAGCAGCTTGCAACAGTTCCCTAACTATGGCTACACCTTC
TRBJ1-5	NA	TRBV28	TRBD1	CASSLLGTGSNQPQHF	TGTGCCAGCAGTTTATTGGGGACAGGGAGCAATCAGCCCCAGCATTTT
TRBJ1-1	NA	TRBV19	NA	CASKLGGDTEAFF	TGTGCCAGTAAACTAGGGGGGGACACTGAAGCTTTCTTT
TRBJ1-2	NA	TRBV4-2	TRBD1	CASSPGQGAYGYTF	TGTGCCAGCAGCCCCGGACAGGGGGCATATGGCTACACCTTC
TRBJ1-1	few	TRBV19	NA	CASSIAGMNTEAFF	TGTGCCAGTAGTATAGCAGGGATGAACACTGAAGCTTTCTTT
TRBJ1-6	NA	TRBV5-1	NA	CASSLESGASNSPLHF	TGCGCCAGCAGCTTGGAATCTGGGGCTAGTAATTCACCCCTCCACTTT
TRBJ2-3	NA	TRBV9	NA	CASSVEGDRTTDTQYF	TGTGCCAGCAGCGTAGAGGGGGATAGGACCACAGATACGCAGTATTTT
TRBJ2-1	few	TRBV11-3	TRBD2	CASSHNPSGLAGGLYNEQFF	TGTGCCAGCAGCCATAACCCCTCAGGACTAGCGGGGGGTCTCTACAATGAGCAGTTCTTC
TRBJ2-7	NA	TRBV5-1	TRBD2	CASSLTTRGEQYF	TGCGCCAGCAGCTTGACCACGCGGGGGGAGCAGTACTTC
TRBJ2-7	NA	TRBV27	NA	CASSSTPIGEQYF	TGTGCCAGCAGTTCGACTCCTATCGGCGAGCAGTACTTC
TRBJ2-7	NA	TRBV9	NA	CASSLSPSPNYEQYF	TGTGCCAGCAGCCTAAGCCCAAGCCCTAACTACGAGCAGTACTTC
TRBJ1-5	NA	TRBV28	TRBD1	CASSSDRGKRSNQPQHF	TGTGCCAGCAGTTCGGACAGGGGTAAACGTAGCAATCAGCCCCAGCATTTT
TRBJ1-3	NA	TRBV4-1	NA	CASSQEQVFAGNTIYF	TGCGCCAGCAGCCAAGAACAGGTTTTTGCGGGAAACACCATATATTTT
TRBJ1-6	NA	TRBV10-2	TRBD1	CASSESWTGRSPLHF	TGCGCCAGCAGTGAGTCATGGACAGGGCGTTCACCCCTCCACTTT
TRBJ2-1	NA	TRBV27	TRBD1	CATHDRGLYNEQFF	TGTGCCACCCACGACAGGGGGCTCTACAATGAGCAGTTCTTC
TRBJ1-1	NA	TRBV6-5	NA	CASRQGLLGYTEAFF	TGTGCCAGCAGGCAGGGATTATTAGGGTACACTGAAGCTTTCTTT